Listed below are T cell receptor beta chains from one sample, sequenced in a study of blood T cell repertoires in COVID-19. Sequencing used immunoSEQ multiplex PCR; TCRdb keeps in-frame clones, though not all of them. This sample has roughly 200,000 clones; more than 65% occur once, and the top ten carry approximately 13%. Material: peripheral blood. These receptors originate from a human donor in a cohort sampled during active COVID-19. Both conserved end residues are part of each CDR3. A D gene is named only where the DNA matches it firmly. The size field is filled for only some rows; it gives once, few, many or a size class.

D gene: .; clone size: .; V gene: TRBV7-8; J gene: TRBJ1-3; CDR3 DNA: TGTGCCAGCAGCCAAGGGCAGGGTTTTACAAACACCATATATTTT; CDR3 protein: CASSQGQGFTNTIYF
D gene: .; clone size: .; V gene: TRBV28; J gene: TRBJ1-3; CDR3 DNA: TGTGCCAGCAGCCGAGTTCCGCCTACAGGGAAGGGGAGAAACACCATATATTTT; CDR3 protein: CASSRVPPTGKGRNTIYF
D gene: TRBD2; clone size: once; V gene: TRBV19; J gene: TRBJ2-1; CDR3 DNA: TGTGCCAGTAGTAGAACTAGCGGGGGGTACAATGAGCAGTTCTTC; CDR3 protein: CASSRTSGGYNEQFF
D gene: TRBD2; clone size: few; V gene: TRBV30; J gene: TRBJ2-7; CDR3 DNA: TGTGCCTGGAGGAGGCCCCTAGCGGGGCGGGAGCAGTACTTC; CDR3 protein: CAWRRPLAGREQYF
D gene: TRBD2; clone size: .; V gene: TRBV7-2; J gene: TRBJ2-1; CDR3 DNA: TGTGCCAGCAGCCCCGGGACTAGCGGGAGGTTATCCAAATACAATGAGCAGTTCTTC; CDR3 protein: CASSPGTSGRLSKYNEQFF
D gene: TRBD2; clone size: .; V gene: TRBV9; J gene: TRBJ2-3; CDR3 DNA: TGTGCCAGCAGCGTAGCTAGCGGGCCTCCTAGCACAGATACGCAGTATTTT; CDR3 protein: CASSVASGPPSTDTQYF
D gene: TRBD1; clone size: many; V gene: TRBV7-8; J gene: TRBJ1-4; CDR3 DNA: TGTGCCAGCAGCCGAGCCCGGACAGGGGGTGAAAAACTGTTTTTT; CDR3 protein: CASSRARTGGEKLFF
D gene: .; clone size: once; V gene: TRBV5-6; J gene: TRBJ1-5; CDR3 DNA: TGTGCCAGCAGCTCCGGACTGGGAGATCAGCCCCAGCATTTT; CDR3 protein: CASSSGLGDQPQHF
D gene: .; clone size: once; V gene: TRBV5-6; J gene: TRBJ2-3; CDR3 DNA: TGTGCCAGCAGCTGGGGGACGGGGGCAGATACGCAGTATTTT; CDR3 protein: CASSWGTGADTQYF
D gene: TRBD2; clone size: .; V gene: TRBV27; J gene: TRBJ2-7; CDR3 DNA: TGTGCCAGCCGGGGGACTAGCAAGCACTACGAGCAGTACTTC; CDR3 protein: CASRGTSKHYEQYF
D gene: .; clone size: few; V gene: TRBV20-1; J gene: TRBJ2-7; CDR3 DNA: TGCAGCATGGCGGAGGTCTACGAGCAGTACTTC; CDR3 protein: CSMAEVYEQYF
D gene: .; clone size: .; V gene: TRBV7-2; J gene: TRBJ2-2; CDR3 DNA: TGTGCCAGCAGCCCCAGACTAGATCACGGGGAGCTGTTTTTT; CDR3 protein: CASSPRLDHGELFF
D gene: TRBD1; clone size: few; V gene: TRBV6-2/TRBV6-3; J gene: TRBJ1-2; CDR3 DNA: TGTGCCAGCAGTTACCGGACAGGGTGGAATGATGGCTACACCTTC; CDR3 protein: CASSYRTGWNDGYTF